These 2 T cell receptor beta chains were all obtained from the same sample, sequenced in a study of blood T cells in healthy people across ages. Sample-barcoded 5' priming and a J-beta primer mix drove a second PCR of 7 to 11 cycles. Using its own MiXCR run on the 5' RACE reads, TCRdb lists one record per CDR3 protein. The sample includes roughly 700,000 distinct CDR3 sequences, roughly 25% of them seen just once. This sample also appeared in a second study, on T cells of mothers and their children.

Source material: blood. The receptors were gathered from a boy younger than 18 in good health.

This clonotype turned up a few times. The V call is TRBV11-3, the J call TRBJ2-5, with no clear D. The CDR3 totals 12 residues. The germline gives CDR1 SGHNT, CDR2 YENEEA. V lost 10 bases and J 1 base, leaving 10 bases between the germline ends. The CDR3 region is CATQETQETQYF. CDR3 in DNA: TGTGCCACCCAGGAAACCCAAGAGACCCAGTACTTC.

In this sample, this clonotype turned up a few times. This sequence joins TRBV7-8 and TRBJ2-7, with D unclear. The CDR3 is 11 amino acids. Germline CDR1 SGHVS, CDR2 FQNEAQ. V lost 8 bases, J lost 4 bases, and 9 bases lay in between. The CDR3 region has the DNA TGTGCCAGCCTTGGGATTTACGAGCAGTACTTC. Translating gives CASLGIYEQYF.